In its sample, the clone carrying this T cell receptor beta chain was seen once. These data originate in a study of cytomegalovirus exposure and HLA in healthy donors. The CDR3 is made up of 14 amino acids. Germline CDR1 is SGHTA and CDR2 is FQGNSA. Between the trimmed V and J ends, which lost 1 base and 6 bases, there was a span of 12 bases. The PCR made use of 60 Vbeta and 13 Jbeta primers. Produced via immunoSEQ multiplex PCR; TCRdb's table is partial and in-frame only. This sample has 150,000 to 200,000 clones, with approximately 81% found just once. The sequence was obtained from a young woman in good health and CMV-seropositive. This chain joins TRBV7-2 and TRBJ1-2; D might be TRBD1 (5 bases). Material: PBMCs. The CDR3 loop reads CASSLVTTANGYTF. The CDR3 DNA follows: TGTGCCAGCAGCTTAGTCACGACAGCGAATGGCTACACCTTC.